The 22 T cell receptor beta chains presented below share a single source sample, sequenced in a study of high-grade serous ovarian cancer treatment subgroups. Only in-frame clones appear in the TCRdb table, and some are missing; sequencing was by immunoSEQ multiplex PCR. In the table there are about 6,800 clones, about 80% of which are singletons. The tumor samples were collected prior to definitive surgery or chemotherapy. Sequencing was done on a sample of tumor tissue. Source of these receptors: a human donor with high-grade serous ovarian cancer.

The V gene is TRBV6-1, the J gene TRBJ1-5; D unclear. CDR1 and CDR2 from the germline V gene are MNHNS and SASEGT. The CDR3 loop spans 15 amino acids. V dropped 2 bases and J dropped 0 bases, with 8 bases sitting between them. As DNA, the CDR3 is TGTGCCAGCAGTGAACTTGCGGCTAGCAATCAGCCCCAGCATTTT. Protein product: CASSELAASNQPQHF.

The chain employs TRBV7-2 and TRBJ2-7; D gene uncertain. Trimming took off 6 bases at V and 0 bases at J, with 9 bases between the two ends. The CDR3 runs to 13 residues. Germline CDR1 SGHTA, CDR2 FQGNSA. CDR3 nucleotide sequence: TGTGCCAGCAGTCGAGTAAGCTCCTACGAGCAGTACTTC. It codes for CASSRVSSYEQYF.

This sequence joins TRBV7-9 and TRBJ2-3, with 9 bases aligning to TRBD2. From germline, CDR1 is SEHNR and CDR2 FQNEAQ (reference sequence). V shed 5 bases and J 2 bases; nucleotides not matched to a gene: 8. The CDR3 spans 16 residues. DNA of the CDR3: TGTGCCAGCAGCAAGGGGCTAGCGGGGCTCACAGATACGCAGTATTTT. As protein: CASSKGLAGLTDTQYF.

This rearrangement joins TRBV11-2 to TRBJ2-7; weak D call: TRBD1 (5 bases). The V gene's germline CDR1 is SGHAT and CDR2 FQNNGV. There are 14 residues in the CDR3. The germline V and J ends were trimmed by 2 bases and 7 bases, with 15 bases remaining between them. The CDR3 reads CASSLSGRVREQYF. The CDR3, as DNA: TGTGCCAGCAGCTTATCCGGCAGGGTGAGGGAGCAGTACTTC. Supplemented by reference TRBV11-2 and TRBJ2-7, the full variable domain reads EAGVAQSPRYKIIEKRQSVAFWCNPISGHATLYWYQQILGQGPKLLIQFQNNGVVDDSQLPKDRFSAERLKGVDSTLKIQPAKLEDSAVYLCASSLSGRVREQYFGPGTRLTVT.

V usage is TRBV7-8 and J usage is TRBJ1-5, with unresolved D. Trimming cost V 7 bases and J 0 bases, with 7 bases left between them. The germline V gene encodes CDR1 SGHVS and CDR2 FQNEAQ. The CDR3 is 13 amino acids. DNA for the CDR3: TGTGCCAGCAAGGCAGATAGCAATCAGCCCCAGCATTTT. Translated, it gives CASKADSNQPQHF. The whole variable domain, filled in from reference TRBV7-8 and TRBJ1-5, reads GAGVSQSPRYKVAKRGQDVALRCDPISGHVSLFWYQQALGQGPEFLTYFQNEAQLDKSGLPSDRFFAERPEGSVSTLKIQRTQQEDSAVYLCASKADSNQPQHFGDGTRLSIL.

The CDR3 reads CASRNTPASNQPQHF. The DNA of the CDR3 is TGTGCCAGTAGAAATACCCCGGCCAGCAATCAGCCCCAGCATTTT. The chain is built from TRBV19 and TRBJ1-5; D is undetermined. V lost 6 bases and J lost 1, with 13 bases in between. The CDR3 runs 15 residues. CDR1 and CDR2 from the germline V gene are LNHDA and SQIVND (reference sequence).

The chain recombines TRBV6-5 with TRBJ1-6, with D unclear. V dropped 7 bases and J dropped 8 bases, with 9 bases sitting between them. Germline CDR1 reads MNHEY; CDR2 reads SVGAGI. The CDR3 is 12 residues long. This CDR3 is CASKRGDSPLHF. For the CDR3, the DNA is TGTGCCAGCAAACGGGGAGATTCACCCCTCCACTTT.

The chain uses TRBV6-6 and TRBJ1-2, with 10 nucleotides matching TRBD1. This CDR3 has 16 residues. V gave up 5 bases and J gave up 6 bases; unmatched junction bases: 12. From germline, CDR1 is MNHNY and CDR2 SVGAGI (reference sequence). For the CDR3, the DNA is TGTGCCAGCAGTAACTACAGAGACAGGGGGCCCAATGGCTACACCTTC. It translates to CASSNYRDRGPNGYTF.

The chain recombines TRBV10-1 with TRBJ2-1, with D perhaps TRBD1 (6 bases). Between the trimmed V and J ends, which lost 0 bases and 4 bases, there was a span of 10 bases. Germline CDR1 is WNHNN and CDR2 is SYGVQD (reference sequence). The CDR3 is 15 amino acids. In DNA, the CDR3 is TGCGCCAGCAGTGAGTCTCCAGGGGCTTACAATGAGCAGTTCTTC. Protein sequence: CASSESPGAYNEQFF.

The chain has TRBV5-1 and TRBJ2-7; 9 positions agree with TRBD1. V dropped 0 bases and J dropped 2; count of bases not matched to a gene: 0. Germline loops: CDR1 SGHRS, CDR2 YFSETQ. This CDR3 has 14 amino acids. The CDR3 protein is CASSLGTGAYEQYF. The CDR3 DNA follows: TGCGCCAGCAGCTTGGGGACAGGGGCCTACGAGCAGTACTTC.

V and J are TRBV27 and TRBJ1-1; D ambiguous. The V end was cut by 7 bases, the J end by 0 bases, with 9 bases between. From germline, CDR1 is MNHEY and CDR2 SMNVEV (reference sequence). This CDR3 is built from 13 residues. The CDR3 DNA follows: TGTGCCAGCAAATCGAATTTGAACACTGAAGCTTTCTTT. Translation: CASKSNLNTEAFF.

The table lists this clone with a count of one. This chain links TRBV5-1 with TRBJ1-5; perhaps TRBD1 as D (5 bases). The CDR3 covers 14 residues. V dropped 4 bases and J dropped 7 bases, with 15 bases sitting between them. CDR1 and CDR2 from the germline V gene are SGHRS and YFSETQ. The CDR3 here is CASSLRGGGQPQHF. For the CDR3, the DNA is TGCGCCAGCAGCCTACGGGGTGGGGGACAGCCCCAGCATTTT.

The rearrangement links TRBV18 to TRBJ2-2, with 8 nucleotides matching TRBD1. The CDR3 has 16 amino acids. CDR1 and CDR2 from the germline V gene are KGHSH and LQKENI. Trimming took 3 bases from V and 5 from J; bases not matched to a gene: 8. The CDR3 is CASSPSGQGLTGELFF. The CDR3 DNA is TGTGCCAGCTCACCCTCCGGACAGGGACTGACCGGGGAGCTGTTTTTT.

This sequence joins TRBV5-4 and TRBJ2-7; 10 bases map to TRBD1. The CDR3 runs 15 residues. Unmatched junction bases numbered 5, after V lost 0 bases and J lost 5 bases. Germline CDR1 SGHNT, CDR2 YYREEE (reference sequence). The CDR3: CASSLAGQGTDEQYF. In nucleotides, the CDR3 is TGTGCCAGCAGCTTGGCGGGACAGGGGACCGACGAGCAGTACTTC.

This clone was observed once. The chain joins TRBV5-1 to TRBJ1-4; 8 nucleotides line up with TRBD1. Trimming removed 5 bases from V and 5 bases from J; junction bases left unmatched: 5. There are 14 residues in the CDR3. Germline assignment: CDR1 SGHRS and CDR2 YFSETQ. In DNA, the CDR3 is TGCGCCAGCAGTTGGGACAGGCCGAATGAAAAACTGTTTTTT. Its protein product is CASSWDRPNEKLFF.

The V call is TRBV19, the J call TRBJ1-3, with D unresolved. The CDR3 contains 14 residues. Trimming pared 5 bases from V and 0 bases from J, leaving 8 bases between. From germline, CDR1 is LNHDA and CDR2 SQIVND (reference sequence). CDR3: CASSFRVSGNTIYF. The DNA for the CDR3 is TGTGCCAGTAGTTTTCGGGTCTCTGGAAACACCATATATTTT.

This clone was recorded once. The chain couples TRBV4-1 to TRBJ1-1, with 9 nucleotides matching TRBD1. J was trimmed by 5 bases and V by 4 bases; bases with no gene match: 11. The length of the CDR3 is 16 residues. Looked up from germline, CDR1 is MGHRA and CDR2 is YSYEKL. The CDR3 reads CASSPPVGTGMTEAFF. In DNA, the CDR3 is TGCGCCAGCAGCCCACCGGTAGGGACAGGGATGACTGAAGCTTTCTTT.

Here the CDR3 DNA reads TGTGCCAGCAGTTACCCTGCCAGGGGGGGAAGTCAGCCCCAGCATTTT. Translating gives CASSYPARGGSQPQHF. The chain uses TRBV6-6 and TRBJ1-5, with 7 bases identical to TRBD1. The germline gives CDR1 MNHNY, CDR2 SVGAGI (reference sequence). This CDR3 comprises 16 residues. The V and J ends lost 2 bases and 6 bases, in that order; junction bases with no gene match: 10.

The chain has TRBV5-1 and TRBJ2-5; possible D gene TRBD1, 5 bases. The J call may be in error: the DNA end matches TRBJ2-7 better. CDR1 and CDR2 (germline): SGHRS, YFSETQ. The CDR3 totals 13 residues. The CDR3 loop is CASSLVGEYEQYF. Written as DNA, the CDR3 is TGCGCCAGCAGCTTGGTAGGGGAATACGAGCAGTACTTC.

The CDR3 coding sequence is TGTGCCAGCAGCGCCTTACTAGCGGGGGGCCTATACCACACCGGGGAGCTGTTTTTT. Its protein is CASSALLAGGLYHTGELFF. This rearrangement joins TRBV9 to TRBJ2-2; 12 bases agree with TRBD2. In germline, CDR1 is SGDLS, CDR2 YYNGEE. Trimming removed 3 bases from V and 3 bases from J; junction bases left unmatched: 12. This CDR3 spans 19 amino acids. Variable domain in full (rest from reference TRBV9 and TRBJ2-2): DSGVTQTPKHLITATGQRVTLRCSPRSGDLSVYWYQQSLDQGLQFLIQYYNGEERAKGNILERFSAQQFPDLHSELNLSSLELGDSALYFCASSALLAGGLYHTGELFFGEGSRLTVL.

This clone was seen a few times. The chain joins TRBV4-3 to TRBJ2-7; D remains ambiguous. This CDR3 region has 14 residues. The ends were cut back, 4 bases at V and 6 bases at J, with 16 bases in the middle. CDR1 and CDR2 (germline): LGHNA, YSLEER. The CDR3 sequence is CASSLSVGKGEQYF. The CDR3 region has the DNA TGCGCCAGCAGCCTAAGTGTGGGTAAGGGCGAGCAGTACTTC.

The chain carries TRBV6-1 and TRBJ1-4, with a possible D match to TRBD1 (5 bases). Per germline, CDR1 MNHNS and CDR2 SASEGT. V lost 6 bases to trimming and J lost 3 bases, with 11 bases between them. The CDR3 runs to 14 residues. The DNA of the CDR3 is TGTGCCAGCAGAGAAACAGGAGCTAATGAAAAACTGTTTTTT. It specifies CASRETGANEKLFF.